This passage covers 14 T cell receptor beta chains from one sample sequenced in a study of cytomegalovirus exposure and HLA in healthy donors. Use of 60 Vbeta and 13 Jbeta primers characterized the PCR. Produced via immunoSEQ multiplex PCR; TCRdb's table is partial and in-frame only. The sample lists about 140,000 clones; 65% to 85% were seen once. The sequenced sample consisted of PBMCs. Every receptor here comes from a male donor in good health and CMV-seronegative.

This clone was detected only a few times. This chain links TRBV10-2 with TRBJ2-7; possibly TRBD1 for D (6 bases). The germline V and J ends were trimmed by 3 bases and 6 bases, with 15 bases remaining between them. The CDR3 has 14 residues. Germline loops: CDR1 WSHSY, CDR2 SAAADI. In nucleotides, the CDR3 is TGCGCCAGCAGTGATACTACCGGGACAACCGAGCAGTACTTC. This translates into CASSDTTGTTEQYF.

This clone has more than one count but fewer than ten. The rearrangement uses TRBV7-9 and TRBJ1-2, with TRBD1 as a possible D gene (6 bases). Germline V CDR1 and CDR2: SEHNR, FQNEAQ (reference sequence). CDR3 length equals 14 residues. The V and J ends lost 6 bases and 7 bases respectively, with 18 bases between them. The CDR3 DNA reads TGTGCCAGCAGTCAACAGGGTGGCAGCGGTGGCTACACCTTC. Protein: CASSQQGGSGGYTF.

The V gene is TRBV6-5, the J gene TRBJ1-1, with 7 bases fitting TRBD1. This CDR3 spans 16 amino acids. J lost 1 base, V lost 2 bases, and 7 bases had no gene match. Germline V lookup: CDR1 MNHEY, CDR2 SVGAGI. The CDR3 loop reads CASSYGGTVGNTEAFF. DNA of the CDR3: TGTGCCAGCAGTTACGGGGGGACAGTCGGGAACACTGAAGCTTTCTTT.

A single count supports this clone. The CDR3 nucleotides read TGTGCCAGCAGCTTAGGCCGAAAAGAGGGGCAGTACTTC. This sequence encodes CASSLGRKEGQYF. The J gene is TRBJ2-7, the V gene TRBV13, with TRBD2 as a possible D gene (5 bases). CDR3 length: 13 residues. The germline V gene has CDR1 PRHDT and CDR2 FYEKMQ (reference sequence). V dropped 0 bases and J dropped 9 bases, with 12 bases sitting between them.

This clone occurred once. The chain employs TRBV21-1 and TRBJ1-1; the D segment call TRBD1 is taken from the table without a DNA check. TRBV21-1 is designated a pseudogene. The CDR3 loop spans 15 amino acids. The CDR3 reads CASSKAVQGCTEAFF. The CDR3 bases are TGTGCCAGCAGCAAAGCTGTACAGGGATGCACTGAAGCTTTCTTT.

CDR3 bases: TGTGCCAGCTCACCGCCGCGCGGACTTCAGAGGAGGGGTGAAAAACTGTTTTTT. Amino acid sequence: CASSPPRGLQRRGEKLFF. The genes are TRBV18 and TRBJ1-4, with D possibly matching TRBD1 (5 bases). Germline V lookup: CDR1 KGHSH, CDR2 LQKENI. V lost 3 bases and J lost 7, with 24 bases in between. The CDR3 runs 18 residues. The entire variable domain, with the rest obtained from reference TRBV18 and TRBJ1-4, is as follows: NAGVMQNPRHLVRRRGQEARLRCSPMKGHSHVYWYRQLPEEGLKFMVYLQKENIIDESGMPKERFSAEFPKEGPSILRIQQVVRGDSAAYFCASSPPRGLQRRGEKLFFGSGTQLSVL.

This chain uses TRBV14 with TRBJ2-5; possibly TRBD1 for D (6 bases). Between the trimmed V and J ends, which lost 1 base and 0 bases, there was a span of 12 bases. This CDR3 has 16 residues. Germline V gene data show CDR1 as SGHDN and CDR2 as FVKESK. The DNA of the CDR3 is TGTGCCAGCAGCCAAGGGATAGGGGGTAACCAAGAGACCCAGTACTTC. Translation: CASSQGIGGNQETQYF. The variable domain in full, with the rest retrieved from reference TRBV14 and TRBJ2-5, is EAGVTQFPSHSVIEKGQTVTLRCDPISGHDNLYWYRRVMGKEIKFLLHFVKESKQDESGMPNNRFLAERTGGTYSTLKVQPAELEDSGVYFCASSQGIGGNQETQYFGPGTRLLVL.

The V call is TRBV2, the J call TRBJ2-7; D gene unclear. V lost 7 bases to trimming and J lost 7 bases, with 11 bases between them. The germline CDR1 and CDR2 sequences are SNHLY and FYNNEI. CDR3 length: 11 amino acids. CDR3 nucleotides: TGTGCCAGCACCTACGCTAAGGAGCAGTACTTC. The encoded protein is CASTYAKEQYF.

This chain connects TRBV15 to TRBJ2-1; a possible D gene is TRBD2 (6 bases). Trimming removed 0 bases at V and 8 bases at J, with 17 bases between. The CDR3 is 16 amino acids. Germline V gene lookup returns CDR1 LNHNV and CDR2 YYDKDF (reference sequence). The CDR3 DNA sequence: TGTGCCACCAGCAGAGATGTGGAGGGAGTAAGCGATGAGCAGTTCTTC. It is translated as CATSRDVEGVSDEQFF.

The CDR3 is CASSFSGGDEQFF. CDR3 nucleotides: TGTGCCAGCAGCTTCTCGGGGGGAGATGAGCAGTTCTTC. The gene calls are TRBV5-4 and TRBJ2-1; the match to TRBD2 covers 7 bases. The J segment lost 8 bases and the V segment lost 2 bases, leaving 4 bases of the junction unmatched. This CDR3 comprises 13 residues. CDR1 and CDR2 from the germline V gene are SGHNT and YYREEE (reference sequence).

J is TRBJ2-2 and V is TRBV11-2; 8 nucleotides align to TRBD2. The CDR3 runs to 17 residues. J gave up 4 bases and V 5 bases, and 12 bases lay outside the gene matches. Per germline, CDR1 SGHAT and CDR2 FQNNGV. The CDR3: CASSTTRSGKTTGELFF. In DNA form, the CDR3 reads TGTGCCAGCAGCACCACCCGTAGCGGGAAAACCACCGGGGAGCTGTTTTTT.

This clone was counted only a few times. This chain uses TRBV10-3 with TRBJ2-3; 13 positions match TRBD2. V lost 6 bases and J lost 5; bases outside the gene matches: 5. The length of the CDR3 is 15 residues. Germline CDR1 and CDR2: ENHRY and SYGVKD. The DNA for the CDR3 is TGTGCCATCAGCCCGGGACTAGCGGGGAAAGATACGCAGTATTTT. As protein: CAISPGLAGKDTQYF.

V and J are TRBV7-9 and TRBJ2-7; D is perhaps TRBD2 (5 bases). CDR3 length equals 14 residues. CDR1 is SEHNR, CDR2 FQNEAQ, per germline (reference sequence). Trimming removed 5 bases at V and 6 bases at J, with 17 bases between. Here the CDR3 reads CASSPGWEFFEQYF. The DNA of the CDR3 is TGTGCCAGCAGCCCGGGGTGGGAATTTTTCGAGCAGTACTTC. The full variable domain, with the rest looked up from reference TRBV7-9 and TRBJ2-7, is DTGVSQNPRHKITKRGQNVTFRCDPISEHNRLYWYRQTLGQGPEFLTYFQNEAQLEKSRLLSDRFSAERPKGSFSTLEIQRTEQGDSAMYLCASSPGWEFFEQYFGPGTRLTVT.

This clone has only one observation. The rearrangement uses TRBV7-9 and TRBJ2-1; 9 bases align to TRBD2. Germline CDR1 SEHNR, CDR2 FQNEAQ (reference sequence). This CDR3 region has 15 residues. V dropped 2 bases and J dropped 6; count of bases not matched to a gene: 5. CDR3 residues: CASSLLASGVNEQFF. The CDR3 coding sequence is TGTGCCAGCAGCTTACTGGCTAGCGGGGTCAATGAGCAGTTCTTC.